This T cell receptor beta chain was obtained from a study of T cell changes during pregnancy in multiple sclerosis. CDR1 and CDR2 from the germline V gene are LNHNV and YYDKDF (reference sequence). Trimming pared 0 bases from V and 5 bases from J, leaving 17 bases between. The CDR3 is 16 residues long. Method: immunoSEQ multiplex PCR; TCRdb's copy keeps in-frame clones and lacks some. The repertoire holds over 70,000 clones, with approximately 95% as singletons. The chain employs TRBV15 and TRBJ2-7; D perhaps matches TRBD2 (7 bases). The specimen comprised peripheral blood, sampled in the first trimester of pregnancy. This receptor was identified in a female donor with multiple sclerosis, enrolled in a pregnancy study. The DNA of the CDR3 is TGTGCCACCAGCAGAGATCCTGGCGCGGGGGCCGACGAGCAGTACTTC. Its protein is CATSRDPGAGADEQYF.